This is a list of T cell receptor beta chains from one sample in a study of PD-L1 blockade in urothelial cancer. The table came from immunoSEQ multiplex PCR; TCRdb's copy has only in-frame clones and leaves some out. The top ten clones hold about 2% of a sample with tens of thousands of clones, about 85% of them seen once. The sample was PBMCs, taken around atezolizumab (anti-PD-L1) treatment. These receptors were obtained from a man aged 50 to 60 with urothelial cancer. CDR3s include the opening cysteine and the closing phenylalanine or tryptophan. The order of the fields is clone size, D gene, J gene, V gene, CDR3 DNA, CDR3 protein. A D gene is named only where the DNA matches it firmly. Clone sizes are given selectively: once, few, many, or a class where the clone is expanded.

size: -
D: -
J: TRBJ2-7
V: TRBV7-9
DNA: TGTGCCAGCAGCTTAGTGGGAGGCTACGAGCAGTACTTC
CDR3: CASSLVGGYEQYF

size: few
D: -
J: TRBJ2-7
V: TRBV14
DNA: TGTGCCAGCAGCCGAATCGGGCCCAGGGGAACCTACGAGCAGTACTTC
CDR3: CASSRIGPRGTYEQYF

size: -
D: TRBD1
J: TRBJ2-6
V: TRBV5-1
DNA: TGCGCCAGCAGCACAGGGGGCGCCGGCTCTGGGGCCAACGTCCTGACTTTC
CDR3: CASSTGGAGSGANVLTF

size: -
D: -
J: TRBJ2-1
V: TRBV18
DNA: TGTGCCAGCTCACCTAGCGGTGATTACAATGAGCAGTTCTTC
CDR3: CASSPSGDYNEQFF

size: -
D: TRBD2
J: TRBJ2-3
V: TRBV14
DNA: TGTGCCAGCAGCCAAGTTAGCGGGAGTGCAGATACGCAGTATTTT
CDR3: CASSQVSGSADTQYF

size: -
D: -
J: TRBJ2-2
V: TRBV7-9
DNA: TGTGCCAGCAGCCCTCAGACAGCGAACACCGGGGAGCTGTTTTTT
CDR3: CASSPQTANTGELFF

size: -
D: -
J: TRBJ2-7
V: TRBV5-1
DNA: TGCGCCAGCAGCTTGCCAGGTCTCTACGAGCAGTACTTC
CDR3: CASSLPGLYEQYF

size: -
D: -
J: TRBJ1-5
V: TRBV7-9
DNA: TGTGCCAGCAGCAACTCAAATCAGCCCCAGCATTTT
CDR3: CASSNSNQPQHF

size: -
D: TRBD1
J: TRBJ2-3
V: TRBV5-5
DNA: TGTGCCAGCAGCTTGGATAGGGGGCTGTCAGATACGCAGTATTTT
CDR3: CASSLDRGLSDTQYF

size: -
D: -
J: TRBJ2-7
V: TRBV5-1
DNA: TGCGCCAGCAGTCCCGGGAGCTCGGAGCAGTACTTC
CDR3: CASSPGSSEQYF

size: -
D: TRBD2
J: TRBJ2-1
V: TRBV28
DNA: TGTGCCAGCAGTTTACCCGGGACTAGCGGGAGGTTACAGTTCTTC
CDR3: CASSLPGTSGRLQFF

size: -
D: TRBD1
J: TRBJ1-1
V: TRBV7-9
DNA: TGTGCCGGGGACAGGGGTGGGGACACTGAAGCTTTCTTT
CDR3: CAGDRGGDTEAFF

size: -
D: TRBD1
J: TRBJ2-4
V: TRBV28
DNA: TGTGCCAGCAGTTTAGACCGGGACAGAGCCAAAAACATTCAGTACTTC
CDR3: CASSLDRDRAKNIQYF

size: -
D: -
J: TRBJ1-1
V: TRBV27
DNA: TGTGCCAGCAGGCCTACAACAGGGACTAAGTACGCTGAAGCTTTCTTT
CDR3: CASRPTTGTKYAEAFF

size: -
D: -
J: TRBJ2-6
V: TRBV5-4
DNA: TGTGCCAGCAGCCCTCCGACACCGGGGGGGGCCAACGTCCTGACTTTC
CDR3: CASSPPTPGGANVLTF

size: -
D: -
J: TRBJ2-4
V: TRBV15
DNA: TGTGCCACCAGCAATCTCGGGAGTGGCAAAAACATTCAGTACTTC
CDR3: CATSNLGSGKNIQYF

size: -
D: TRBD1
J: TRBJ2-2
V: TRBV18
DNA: TGTGCCAGCTCAGGGACAGGCGCGAACACCGGGGAGCTGTTTTTT
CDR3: CASSGTGANTGELFF

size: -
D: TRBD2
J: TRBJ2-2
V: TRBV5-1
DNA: TGCGCCAGCTCCGGACTAGCGGGGGTCATTAGTCCCGGGGAGCTGTTTTTT
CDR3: CASSGLAGVISPGELFF

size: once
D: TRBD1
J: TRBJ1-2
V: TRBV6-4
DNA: TGTGCCAGCAGAGACGGGACAGACTATGGCTACACCTTC
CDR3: CASRDGTDYGYTF

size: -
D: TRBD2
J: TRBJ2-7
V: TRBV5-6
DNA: TGTGCCAGCAGCTTGGTGGGGGGGGGTTCCTACGAGCAGTACTTC
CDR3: CASSLVGGGSYEQYF

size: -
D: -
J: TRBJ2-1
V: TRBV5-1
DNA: TGCGCCAGCAGCTTGGAGCCTAGCGCCAACAATGAGCAGTTCTTC
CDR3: CASSLEPSANNEQFF

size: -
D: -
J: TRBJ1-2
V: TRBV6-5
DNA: TGTGCCAGCAGTTATGCAGGGTATGGCTACACCTTC
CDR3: CASSYAGYGYTF

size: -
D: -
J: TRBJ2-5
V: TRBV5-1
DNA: TGCGCCAGCAGCTTACAGAGCCAAGAGACCCAGTACTTC
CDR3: CASSLQSQETQYF

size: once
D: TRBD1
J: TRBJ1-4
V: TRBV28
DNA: TGTGCCAGCAGTTTTCGACAGGGGAATGAAAAACTGTTTTTT
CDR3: CASSFRQGNEKLFF

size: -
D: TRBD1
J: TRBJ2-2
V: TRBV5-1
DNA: TGCGCCAGCAGCTTGGAGGGACAGGGGAACACCGGGGAGCTGTTTTTT
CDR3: CASSLEGQGNTGELFF

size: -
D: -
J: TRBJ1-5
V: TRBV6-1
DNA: TGTGCCAGCAAGGAAACAGGGAATGGCCAGCCCCAGCATTTT
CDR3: CASKETGNGQPQHF

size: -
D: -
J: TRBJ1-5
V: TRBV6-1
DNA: TGTGCCAGCAGCCTACAGGGTAGAGGTCAGCCCCAGCATTTT
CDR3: CASSLQGRGQPQHF

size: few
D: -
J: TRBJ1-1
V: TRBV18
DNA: TGTGCCAGCAAACAGGTTGACACTGAAGCTTTCTTT
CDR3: CASKQVDTEAFF

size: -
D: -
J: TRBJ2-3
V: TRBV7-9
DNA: TGTGCCATCCTAGCCGCAGATACGCAGTATTTT
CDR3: CAILAADTQYF

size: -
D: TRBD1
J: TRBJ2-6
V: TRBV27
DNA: TGTGCCAGCACTTCTCACCAGGGGGCTGGGGCCAACGTCCTGACTTTC
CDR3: CASTSHQGAGANVLTF

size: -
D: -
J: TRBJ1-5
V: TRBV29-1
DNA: TGCAGCGTTGAAGAAAGGGAGTTTATGAGCAATCAGCCCCAGCATTTT
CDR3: CSVEEREFMSNQPQHF

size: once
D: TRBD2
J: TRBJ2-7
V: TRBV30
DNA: TGTGCCTGCCGCAATGGGACTAGCTTGCACGAGCAGTACTTC
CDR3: CACRNGTSLHEQYF

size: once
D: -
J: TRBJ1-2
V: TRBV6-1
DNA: TGTGCCAGCAGAGAGACAGGCGAGGTCTATGGCTACACCTTC
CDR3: CASRETGEVYGYTF

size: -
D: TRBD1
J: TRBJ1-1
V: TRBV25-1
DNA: TGTGCCAGCAGTACCCGGACAGGGGGGGAGAACACTGAAGCTTTCTTT
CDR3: CASSTRTGGENTEAFF

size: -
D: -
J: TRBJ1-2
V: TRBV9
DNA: TGTGCCAGCAGCTACACTCTAACAGGGTCGGATGGCTACACCTTC
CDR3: CASSYTLTGSDGYTF

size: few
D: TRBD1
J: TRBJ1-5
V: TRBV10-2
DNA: TGCGCCAGCAATACGGGACAGCAGCCCCAGCATTTT
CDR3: CASNTGQQPQHF

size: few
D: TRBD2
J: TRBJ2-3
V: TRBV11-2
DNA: TGTGCCAGCAGCTTAGATCCCAGCGGGGGGGCCACAGATACGCAGTATTTT
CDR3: CASSLDPSGGATDTQYF

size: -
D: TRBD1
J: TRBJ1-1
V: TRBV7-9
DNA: TGTGCCAGCAGCCCTACAGGGGCGCGGGGGAACACTGAAGCTTTCTTT
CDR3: CASSPTGARGNTEAFF

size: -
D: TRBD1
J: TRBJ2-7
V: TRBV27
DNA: TGTGCCAGCAGCGCCCCGGCCGGGACAGGGCATTTAGAGCAGTACTTC
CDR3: CASSAPAGTGHLEQYF

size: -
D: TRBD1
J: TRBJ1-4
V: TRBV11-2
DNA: TGTGCCAGCAGCCCTAACCCCCCGGGACAGCGGAGAGAAAAACTGTTTTTT
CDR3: CASSPNPPGQRREKLFF

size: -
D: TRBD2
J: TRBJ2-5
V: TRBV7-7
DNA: TGTGCTAGCAGCTTAGAAGCGGGGGAGGTTAAAGAGACCCAGTACTTC
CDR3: CASSLEAGEVKETQYF

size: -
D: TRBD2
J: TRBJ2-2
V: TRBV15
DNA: TGTGCCACCAGCAGACTAGCGGGAGGGCCCGGGGAGCTGTTTTTT
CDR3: CATSRLAGGPGELFF